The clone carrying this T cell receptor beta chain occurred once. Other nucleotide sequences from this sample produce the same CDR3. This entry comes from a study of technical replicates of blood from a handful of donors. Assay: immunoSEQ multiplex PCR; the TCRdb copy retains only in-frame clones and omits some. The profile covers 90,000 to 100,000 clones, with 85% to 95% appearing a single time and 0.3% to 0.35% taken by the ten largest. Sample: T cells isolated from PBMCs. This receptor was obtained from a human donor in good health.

The DNA for the CDR3 is TGTGCCAGCAGCTTTGACAGGGGGAATGAGCAGTTCTTC. Translated: CASSFDRGNEQFF. The genes are TRBV27 and TRBJ2-1; 9 bases fit TRBD1. The CDR3 extends over 13 amino acids. Germline trimming cut 6 bases from V and 7 bases from J; bases unmatched to any gene: 4. Germline CDR1 is MNHEY and CDR2 is SMNVEV (reference sequence).